The 31 T cell receptor beta chains below all came from one sample that was sequenced in a study of Tregs in tolerant kidney transplant recipients. Sequencing was performed with immunoSEQ multiplex PCR; in TCRdb, only in-frame clones are kept and a portion is missing. The sample has 90,000 or so clones, over 85% seen once. The nonmyeloablative bone marrow transplants came from related graft donors, with transient mixed chimerism. Sample: CD4+ T cells from blood (PBMCs), taken 12 months after the transplant. The receptors were gathered from a human patient who received a combined kidney and bone marrow transplant. Some T cells may be the graft donor's.

The V gene is TRBV7-9, the J gene TRBJ1-1, with TRBD1 matching 7 bases. CDR1 and CDR2 (germline): SEHNR, FQNEAQ (reference sequence). Germline trimming cut 5 bases from V and 7 bases from J; bases unmatched to any gene: 10. The CDR3 runs to 14 residues. The CDR3 coding sequence is TGTGCCAGCAGCCCTTCGGACAGGACTTTTGAAGCTTTCTTT. Protein: CASSPSDRTFEAFF.

The V and J genes are TRBV5-1 and TRBJ2-1; TRBD2 matches 13 bases. Germline assignment: CDR1 SGHRS and CDR2 YFSETQ. The length of the CDR3 is 15 residues. V dropped 4 bases and J dropped 7; count of bases not matched to a gene: 5. In DNA, the CDR3 is TGCGCCAGCAGCATAACTAGCGGGAGGGCGAATGAGCAGTTCTTC. Amino acids: CASSITSGRANEQFF.

This clone has only a few counts. The gene calls are TRBV7-2 and TRBJ1-2; 9 positions match TRBD1. The CDR3 runs to 15 residues. V shed 5 bases, J shed 3 bases, and the junction held 7 bases outside the gene matches. Germline CDR1 and CDR2: SGHTA and FQGNSA. The CDR3 loop is CASSPGDRVDYGYTF. The CDR3 coding sequence is TGTGCCAGCAGCCCCGGGGACAGGGTTGACTATGGCTACACCTTC.

The chain employs TRBV13 and TRBJ2-7; TRBD1 agrees at 11 bases. CDR1 and CDR2 (germline): PRHDT, FYEKMQ (reference sequence). This CDR3 comprises 15 residues. Trimming removed 5 bases from V and 3 bases from J; junction bases left unmatched: 6. The CDR3 nucleotides read TGTGCCAGCAGCATGGGGACAGGGGGGATCTACGAGCAGTACTTC. Amino acid sequence: CASSMGTGGIYEQYF. The complete variable domain, with remaining parts taken from reference TRBV13 and TRBJ2-7, reads AAGVIQSPRHLIKEKRETATLKCYPIPRHDTVYWYQQGPGQDPQFLISFYEKMQSDKGSIPDRFSAQQFSDYHSELNMSSLELGDSALYFCASSMGTGGIYEQYFGPGTRLTVT.

The genes are TRBV19 and TRBJ1-5, with 9 bases fitting TRBD1. After removal of 4 bases from V and 3 bases from J, the junction contained 4 bases not matched to a gene. Germline V lookup: CDR1 LNHDA, CDR2 SQIVND (reference sequence). This CDR3 is built from 15 residues. For the CDR3, the DNA is TGTGCCAGTAGTAAGGACAGGGGAGCCAATCAGCCCCAGCATTTT. Translation gives CASSKDRGANQPQHF. Full variable domain (rest looked up from reference TRBV19 and TRBJ1-5): DGGITQSPKYLFRKEGQNVTLSCEQNLNHDAMYWYRQDPGQGLRLIYYSQIVNDFQKGDIAEGYSVSREKKESFPLTVTSAQKNPTAFYLCASSKDRGANQPQHFGDGTRLSIL.

The chain uses TRBV15 and TRBJ1-2; the match to TRBD1 covers 10 bases. Trimming took 3 bases from V and 2 from J; bases not matched to a gene: 21. CDR3 length: 21 amino acids. Germline assignment: CDR1 LNHNV and CDR2 YYDKDF (reference sequence). CDR3 amino acids: CATSRALDRGRTAGSNYGYTF. The CDR3 DNA sequence: TGTGCCACCAGCAGGGCTTTAGACAGGGGGCGCACGGCTGGCTCGAACTATGGCTACACCTTC. The full variable domain, in which reference TRBV15 and TRBJ1-2 provide the parts outside the CDR3, is DAMVIQNPRYQVTQFGKPVTLSCSQTLNHNVMYWYQQKSSQAPKLLFHYYDKDFNNEADTPDNFQSRRPNTSFCFLDIRSPGLGDTAMYLCATSRALDRGRTAGSNYGYTFGSGTRLTVV.

This chain joins TRBV5-6 and TRBJ2-7; no clear D. V lost 4 bases and J lost 3, with 11 bases in between. This CDR3 has 13 amino acids. The germline V gene has CDR1 SGHDT and CDR2 YYEEEE. The CDR3 DNA reads TGTGCCAGCAGCGCCGGGTCCCTCTACGAGCAGTACTTC. It specifies CASSAGSLYEQYF.

This sequence joins TRBV28 and TRBJ1-6; 9 bases match TRBD1. With 7 bases clipped from V and 8 bases from J, the junction kept 6 bases outside the gene matches. The CDR3 is 14 amino acids. Germline CDR1 is MDHEN and CDR2 is SYDVKM. The CDR3, as DNA: TGTGCCAGCAATACACAGGGGGCTGATTCACCCCTCCACTTT. Amino acids: CASNTQGADSPLHF.

The chain links TRBV9 to TRBJ2-3; 11 bases map to TRBD2. This CDR3 comprises 14 residues. V lost 3 bases to trimming and J lost 5 bases; unmatched junction nucleotides: 2. In germline, CDR1 is SGDLS, CDR2 YYNGEE. The CDR3 bases are TGTGCCAGCAGCGACACTAGCGGGGGAGATACGCAGTATTTT. Its protein product is CASSDTSGGDTQYF. Full variable domain (outside the CDR3, taken from reference TRBV9 and TRBJ2-3): DSGVTQTPKHLITATGQRVTLRCSPRSGDLSVYWYQQSLDQGLQFLIQYYNGEERAKGNILERFSAQQFPDLHSELNLSSLELGDSALYFCASSDTSGGDTQYFGPGTRLTVL.

This clone was detected once. The chain employs TRBV11-3 and TRBJ2-1, with 8 bases fitting TRBD2. CDR3 length: 15 residues. V trimming: 8 bases; J trimming: 7 bases; junction bases outside the gene matches: 13. Germline V lookup: CDR1 SGHNT, CDR2 YENEEA. The CDR3 region is CASAHGPGGRNEQFF. The CDR3 DNA reads as TGTGCCAGCGCCCACGGTCCGGGGGGGCGGAATGAGCAGTTCTTC. Using reference TRBV11-3 and TRBJ2-1 for the parts outside the CDR3, the full variable domain is EAGVVQSPRYKIIEKKQPVAFWCNPISGHNTLYWYLQNLGQGPELLIRYENEEAVDDSQLPKDRFSAERLKGVDSTLKIQPAELGDSAVYLCASAHGPGGRNEQFFGPGTRLTVL.

V and J are TRBV4-3 and TRBJ2-1, with TRBD1 identical over 7 bases. V lost 2 bases, J lost 8 bases, and 9 bases stayed unmatched. Germline V lookup: CDR1 LGHNA, CDR2 YSLEER. The CDR3 totals 15 residues. Here the CDR3 reads CASSQRGGIWDEQFF. DNA of the CDR3: TGCGCCAGCAGCCAAAGAGGGGGCATTTGGGATGAGCAGTTCTTC.

V and J are TRBV6-6 and TRBJ2-1, with 11 positions matching TRBD2. Losses at the gene ends were 2 bases for V and 4 bases for J; bases not matched to a gene: 1. The CDR3 totals 15 residues. In germline, CDR1 is MNHNY, CDR2 SVGAGI (reference sequence). The CDR3 here is CASSYGTSGYNEQFF. The DNA of the CDR3 is TGTGCCAGCAGTTACGGGACTAGCGGATACAATGAGCAGTTCTTC.

The chain has TRBV7-9 and TRBJ2-1; 7 nucleotides agree with TRBD2. With V trimmed by 5 bases and J by 4 bases, 11 bases remained unmatched. CDR1 SEHNR and CDR2 FQNEAQ come from the germline V gene (reference sequence). The CDR3 runs 16 residues. CDR3 amino acids: CASSATGAGVYNEQFF. Written as DNA, the CDR3 is TGTGCCAGCAGCGCCACAGGTGCGGGAGTTTACAATGAGCAGTTCTTC.

This rearrangement joins TRBV29-1 to TRBJ2-1, with TRBD1 identical over 8 bases. The CDR3 length is 14 residues. Germline V gene data show CDR1 as SQVTM and CDR2 as ANQGSEA. The V gene end was trimmed by 3 bases and the J gene end by 4 bases; junction bases not matched to a gene: 5. CDR3 sequence: CSVDGGTGYNEQFF. For the CDR3, the DNA is TGCAGCGTTGACGGAGGGACAGGATACAATGAGCAGTTCTTC.

The rearrangement links TRBV15 to TRBJ1-1, with TRBD1 identical over 10 bases. There are 18 residues in the CDR3. The V segment lost 0 bases and the J segment 0 bases; nucleotides outside the gene matches: 7. Germline lookup yields CDR1 LNHNV and CDR2 YYDKDF (reference sequence). CDR3 in DNA: TGTGCCACCAGCAGAGAACTCGGGACAGGGGTGATGAACACTGAAGCTTTCTTT. It encodes CATSRELGTGVMNTEAFF.

The rearrangement links TRBV11-3 to TRBJ2-2; 7 bases are shared with TRBD1. The CDR3 is made up of 15 amino acids. CDR1 is SGHNT and CDR2 is YENEEA in the germline V gene. With V trimmed by 4 bases and J by 4 bases, 6 bases remained unmatched. The CDR3 DNA sequence: TGTGCCAGCAGCTCTCGGACAGGAACCACCGGGGAGCTGTTTTTT. It is translated as CASSSRTGTTGELFF.

This clone came up once. The rearrangement joins TRBV6-4 to TRBJ1-2; D gene unclear. CDR1 and CDR2 (germline): MRHNA, SNTAGT. The ends were cut back, 4 bases at V and 5 bases at J, with 8 bases in the middle. The CDR3 consists of 12 residues. The CDR3 nucleotides read TGTGCCAGCAGTGTGGCATCGTATGGCTACACCTTC. Amino acids: CASSVASYGYTF.

The rearrangement links TRBV7-3 to TRBJ2-2; the match to TRBD1 covers 9 bases. The CDR3 consists of 16 residues. Germline V gene sequence: CDR1 SGHTA, CDR2 FQGTGA. V shed 5 bases, J shed 1 base, and the junction held 5 bases outside the gene matches. This CDR3 reads CASSSYRGLNTGELFF. The CDR3 nucleotides read TGTGCCAGCAGCAGCTACAGGGGGCTGAACACCGGGGAGCTGTTTTTT.

The rearrangement joins TRBV5-1 to TRBJ2-1; D not resolved. The V end lost 0 bases, the J end lost 5 bases, and 6 bases lay between the germline ends. The CDR3 sequence is 13 residues long. Per germline, CDR1 SGHRS and CDR2 YFSETQ. The CDR3 sequence is CASSLGRHNEQFF. CDR3 DNA sequence: TGCGCCAGCAGCTTGGGGAGACACAATGAGCAGTTCTTC.

This clone was recorded only once. The rearrangement uses TRBV7-2 and TRBJ1-2; tentative D call: TRBD1 (5 bases). V was trimmed by 2 bases and J by 1 base, leaving 8 bases between them. Germline-derived CDR1 and CDR2 are SGHTA and FQGNSA. The CDR3 runs to 14 residues. The CDR3 loop is CASSLTRDNYGYTF. DNA for the CDR3: TGTGCCAGCAGCTTAACCAGGGATAACTATGGCTACACCTTC.

This clone showed up just a few times. This chain links TRBV6-1 with TRBJ1-3, with 8 bases identical to TRBD1. Germline assignment: CDR1 MNHNS and CDR2 SASEGT. J was trimmed by 4 bases and V by 5 bases; bases with no gene match: 4. This CDR3 comprises 14 residues. The CDR3, as DNA: TGTGCCAGCAGTCCCTGGGACAGGGGAAACACCATATATTTT. As protein: CASSPWDRGNTIYF.

This chain links TRBV28 with TRBJ2-7; 8 bases align to TRBD1. V dropped 0 bases and J dropped 1; count of bases not matched to a gene: 2. CDR1 and CDR2 from the germline V gene are MDHEN and SYDVKM. This CDR3 has 15 amino acids. Written as DNA, the CDR3 is TGTGCCAGCAGTTTATGGGGGACAGGATCCTACGAGCAGTACTTC. Translated, it gives CASSLWGTGSYEQYF.

The rearrangement links TRBV4-3 to TRBJ2-4; 10 bases line up with TRBD2. V lost 1 base to trimming and J lost 6 bases; unmatched junction nucleotides: 9. Germline V gene data show CDR1 as LGHNA and CDR2 as YSLEER. CDR3 size: 17 residues. In nucleotides, the CDR3 is TGCGCCAGCAGCCAAGTTCGAAGGAGCGGGGGGGCAAACATTCAGTACTTC. This gives the protein CASSQVRRSGGANIQYF.

This rearrangement joins TRBV9 to TRBJ1-1, with D perhaps TRBD1 (6 bases). The length of the CDR3 is 15 residues. Germline V CDR1 and CDR2: SGDLS, YYNGEE. V was pared by 4 bases and J by 0 bases, with 13 bases between. In DNA form, the CDR3 reads TGTGCCAGCAGCAGGCGGACAGTCATGAACACTGAAGCTTTCTTT. Translating gives CASSRRTVMNTEAFF.

The gene calls are TRBV25-1 and TRBJ1-4; possible D gene TRBD1, 5 bases. The CDR3 length is 16 residues. Germline V CDR1 and CDR2: MGHDK, SYGVNS. V lost 6 bases to trimming and J lost 5 bases, with 19 bases between them. The CDR3: CASSELKGPRNEKLFF. Written as DNA, the CDR3 is TGTGCCAGCAGCGAACTGAAGGGGCCCCGGAATGAAAAACTGTTTTTT.

V and J are TRBV6-1 and TRBJ2-3, with D perhaps TRBD1 (6 bases). V gave up 6 bases and J gave up 4 bases, with 11 bases separating them. This CDR3 comprises 13 residues. Germline loops: CDR1 MNHNS, CDR2 SASEGT. CDR3 sequence (DNA): TGTGCCAGCAGGGAGGACAGACCAGATACGCAGTATTTT. This translates into CASREDRPDTQYF.

This rearrangement joins TRBV13 to TRBJ1-2, with 8 bases lining up with TRBD1. The length of the CDR3 is 14 residues. With 3 bases clipped from V and 4 bases from J, the junction kept 4 bases outside the gene matches. From germline, CDR1 is PRHDT and CDR2 FYEKMQ (reference sequence). CDR3 nucleotides: TGTGCCAGCAGCTTGATTCAGGGGGCCTATGGCTACACCTTC. Protein sequence: CASSLIQGAYGYTF.

The V and J genes are TRBV5-1 and TRBJ2-1; 7 bases match TRBD2. The CDR3 spans 16 residues. Germline assignment: CDR1 SGHRS and CDR2 YFSETQ. V lost 0 bases and J lost 4; bases outside the gene matches: 7. CDR3 bases: TGCGCCAGCAGCTTGGCCGGGCTAGCGGAGTACAATGAGCAGTTCTTC. Translating it yields CASSLAGLAEYNEQFF.

V usage is TRBV9 and J usage is TRBJ1-3; 9 bases line up with TRBD1. The CDR3 covers 15 residues. Per the germline V gene, CDR1 is SGDLS and CDR2 is YYNGEE. Unmatched junction bases numbered 6, after V lost 4 bases and J lost 4 bases. The CDR3 loop reads CASSTRQGVGNTIYF. CDR3 DNA sequence: TGTGCCAGCAGCACACGACAGGGGGTCGGAAACACCATATATTTT.

The rearrangement joins TRBV5-1 to TRBJ1-1, with 7 bases identical to TRBD1. Germline CDR1 reads SGHRS; CDR2 reads YFSETQ. The CDR3 is 13 amino acids. J gave up 1 base and V 7 bases, and 4 bases lay outside the gene matches. The chain's CDR3 is CASRTGPNTEAFF. In DNA form, the CDR3 reads TGCGCCAGCCGGACAGGACCGAACACTGAAGCTTTCTTT.

The chain couples TRBV20-1 to TRBJ2-7; tentatively, D is TRBD2 (5 bases). The CDR3 totals 11 residues. Trimming pared 4 bases from V and 6 bases from J, leaving 10 bases between. The germline CDR1 and CDR2 sequences are DFQATT and SNEGSKA (reference sequence). The CDR3 here is CSATSRGEQYF. As DNA, the CDR3 is TGCAGTGCTACTAGCCGTGGCGAGCAGTACTTC.